This T cell receptor (beta chain) comes out of a study of T cell responses to AZD1222 COVID-19 vaccine. V was pared by 4 bases and J by 1 base, with 14 bases between. The CDR3 runs 15 residues. Germline V gives CDR1 MNHEY, CDR2 SVGEGT. General study points: Spike was spanned by vaccine-associated CD4 TCRs, which were dominant at 160-218 and 743-854.

Concerning this clone: Its target is unknown.

Clones were read by immunoSEQ multiplex PCR, and TCRdb kept only the in-frame ones, dropping some. The sample consists of 150,000 to 160,000 clones, 88% of them appearing once. The sequencing here drew on peripheral blood, taken on day 0 of AZD1222 vaccination. V is TRBV6-2 or TRBV6-3 and J is TRBJ2-7; TRBD2 might be the D (6 bases). The sequence was obtained from an adult in good health. The CDR3 loop reads CASSSLLAASYEQYF. The DNA of the CDR3 is TGTGCCAGCAGTTCCCTACTAGCCGCTTCCTACGAGCAGTACTTC.